The 7 T cell receptor beta chains below all came from one sample that was sequenced in a study of low-dose radiotherapy and immunotherapy resistance in tumors. Stated time point: after trial treatment. Treatment given: LDRT plus nivolumab, ipilimumab, low-dose cyclophosphamide and aspirin (RACIN trial). TRAV- and TRBV-specific primers primed first-strand cDNA, covering alpha and beta chains. It was with a constant-region primer and a V-primer adapter that TCRs were amplified over roughly 20 PCR cycles. MiXCR, run by TCRdb on the reads, gives a single entry per CDR3 protein. The sample yields under 110,000 distinct CDR3 sequences, around 21% seen once. The starting material was PBMCs, obtained after low-dose radiotherapy plus immunotherapy. The receptors derive from a male donor with prostate cancer.

The table lists this clonotype with a few counts. The chain carries TRBV11-1 and TRBJ2-1; D assignment may be TRBD1 or TRBD2 (7 bases each). Germline values: CDR1 SGHAT, CDR2 FQDESV (reference sequence). V lost 5 bases to trimming and J lost 3 bases, with 14 bases between them. The CDR3 has 15 residues. The CDR3 loop reads CASSPGRGGYNEQFF. DNA of the CDR3: TGTGCCAGCAGCCCCGGCAGGGGGGGCTACAATGAGCAGTTCTTC.

This clonotype has ten or more counts. The chain combines TRBV28 with TRBJ1-5; the D gene is possibly TRBD1 (6 bases). Germline V CDR1 and CDR2: MDHEN, SYDVKM. The CDR3 is 16 residues long. Trimming removed 2 bases from V and 0 bases from J, with 11 bases in between. CDR3 in DNA: TGTGCCAGCAGTTTAAGGGGGGATGATAGCAATCAGCCCCAGCATTTT. This translates into CASSLRGDDSNQPQHF.

The J gene is TRBJ2-2, the V gene TRBV27; D is ambiguous. V was trimmed by 5 bases and J by 4 bases, leaving 20 bases between them. The CDR3 extends over 17 amino acids. The germline V gene encodes CDR1 MNHEY and CDR2 SMNVEV (reference sequence). CDR3 in amino acids: CASSPTSPLGSTGELFF. Written as DNA, the CDR3 is TGTGCCAGCAGTCCCACGAGCCCCCTGGGTAGCACCGGGGAGCTGTTTTTT.

The table lists this clonotype with many counts. The V and J genes are TRBV14 and TRBJ2-2; tentatively, D is TRBD1 (6 bases). Per the germline V gene, CDR1 is SGHDN and CDR2 is FVKESK. The CDR3 spans 18 residues. V lost 4 bases, J lost 0 bases, and 18 bases lay in between. This CDR3 reads CASSPPGWGLANTGELFF. The CDR3 region has the DNA TGTGCCAGCAGCCCGCCGGGTTGGGGGCTCGCGAACACCGGGGAGCTGTTTTTT.

This clonotype appeared many times. J is TRBJ2-3 and V is TRBV12-3 or TRBV12-4, with D perhaps matching TRBD2 (6 bases). Trimming took off 5 bases at V and 0 bases at J, with 9 bases between the two ends. This CDR3 spans 14 amino acids. CDR3 region: CASSRGTSTDTQYF. CDR3 DNA sequence: TGTGCCAGCAGTCGGGGGACTAGCACAGATACGCAGTATTTT.

Only a few counts were recorded for this clonotype. The J gene is TRBJ2-3, the V gene TRBV5-6; no clear D gene. The V end was cut by 4 bases, the J end by 0 bases, with 6 bases between. This CDR3 is 13 amino acids long. Germline V gene sequence: CDR1 SGHDT, CDR2 YYEEEE. The CDR3 nucleotides are TGTGCCAGCAGCACGACTAGCACAGATACGCAGTATTTT. Amino acid sequence: CASSTTSTDTQYF.

The genes are TRBV9 and TRBJ1-6; possibly TRBD1 for D (6 bases). Trimming took off 3 bases at V and 7 bases at J, with 17 bases between the two ends. The CDR3 runs to 16 residues. From germline, CDR1 is SGDLS and CDR2 YYNGEE. Written as DNA, the CDR3 is TGTGCCAGCAGCGCGGACAGACCCTCGGGAAATTCACCCCTCCACTTT. Protein sequence: CASSADRPSGNSPLHF.